The rows below give T cell receptor beta chains drawn from one sample of a study of high-grade serous ovarian cancer treatment subgroups. Clones were sequenced by immunoSEQ multiplex PCR, and TCRdb holds only the in-frame ones, with some missing. The sample records some 40,000 clones, approximately 81% being singletons. The specimen was tumor tissue. The receptors were sampled from a human donor with high-grade serous ovarian cancer. Each CDR3 is given with its conserved first and last residue. The order of the fields is V gene, D gene, J gene, clone size, CDR3 protein, CDR3 DNA. D genes are given only for firm matches. Some rows mark clone size as missing; the rest say once, few, many or name a class of expanded clone.

V gene: TRBV5-1
D gene: NA
J gene: TRBJ2-1
clone size: NA
CDR3 protein: CASSPAAGGLYNEQFF
CDR3 DNA: TGCGCCAGCAGCCCCGCCGCAGGGGGACTGTACAATGAGCAGTTCTTC

V gene: TRBV6-4
D gene: NA
J gene: TRBJ1-5
clone size: NA
CDR3 protein: CASGRVNQPQHF
CDR3 DNA: TGTGCCAGCGGGAGGGTCAATCAGCCCCAGCATTTT

V gene: TRBV18
D gene: TRBD1
J gene: TRBJ2-7
clone size: NA
CDR3 protein: CASSPPGTGGDEQYF
CDR3 DNA: TGTGCCAGCTCACCCCCTGGGACAGGGGGCGACGAGCAGTACTTC

V gene: TRBV9
D gene: NA
J gene: TRBJ2-7
clone size: NA
CDR3 protein: CASSAGGGTHTYEQYF
CDR3 DNA: TGTGCCAGCAGCGCTGGGGGGGGGACACATACCTACGAGCAGTACTTC

V gene: TRBV7-2
D gene: NA
J gene: TRBJ2-3
clone size: NA
CDR3 protein: CASSLGLKGDTQYF
CDR3 DNA: TGTGCCAGCAGCTTAGGACTTAAGGGAGATACGCAGTATTTT

V gene: TRBV4-2
D gene: TRBD2
J gene: TRBJ2-1
clone size: NA
CDR3 protein: CASAGTREAGPNEQFF
CDR3 DNA: TGTGCCAGCGCGGGGACCCGGGAGGCTGGTCCCAATGAGCAGTTCTTC

V gene: TRBV10-2
D gene: NA
J gene: TRBJ2-7
clone size: NA
CDR3 protein: CANPGGDEQYF
CDR3 DNA: TGCGCCAACCCAGGTGGGGATGAGCAGTACTTC

V gene: TRBV11-3
D gene: TRBD2
J gene: TRBJ2-7
clone size: NA
CDR3 protein: CASSPLAGTFSSYEQYF
CDR3 DNA: TGTGCCAGCAGCCCTCTAGCGGGGACCTTCAGCTCCTACGAGCAGTACTTC

V gene: TRBV27
D gene: NA
J gene: TRBJ2-3
clone size: NA
CDR3 protein: CASGGLGAGDTQYF
CDR3 DNA: TGTGCCAGCGGAGGTTTGGGGGCGGGAGATACGCAGTATTTT

V gene: TRBV27
D gene: NA
J gene: TRBJ2-7
clone size: NA
CDR3 protein: CASSWSAAYEQYF
CDR3 DNA: TGTGCCAGCAGTTGGTCGGCAGCCTACGAGCAGTACTTC

V gene: TRBV7-8
D gene: NA
J gene: TRBJ1-1
clone size: NA
CDR3 protein: CASSLVPENTEAFF
CDR3 DNA: TGTGCCAGCAGCTTAGTGCCAGAGAACACTGAAGCTTTCTTT

V gene: TRBV27
D gene: TRBD1
J gene: TRBJ2-7
clone size: once
CDR3 protein: CASSNRDRGPYEQYF
CDR3 DNA: TGTGCCAGCAGTAATCGGGACAGGGGGCCCTACGAGCAGTACTTC

V gene: TRBV7-2
D gene: TRBD1
J gene: TRBJ1-2
clone size: NA
CDR3 protein: CASSLRGLGATF
CDR3 DNA: TGTGCCAGCAGCCTTAGGGGGCTTGGCGCTACCTTC

V gene: TRBV27
D gene: TRBD2
J gene: TRBJ2-1
clone size: NA
CDR3 protein: CASTSGGSYNEQFF
CDR3 DNA: TGTGCCAGCACCAGCGGGGGGTCCTACAATGAGCAGTTCTTC

V gene: TRBV7-2
D gene: NA
J gene: TRBJ1-2
clone size: NA
CDR3 protein: CASSFQRDGYTF
CDR3 DNA: TGTGCCAGCAGCTTTCAGAGGGATGGCTACACCTTC

V gene: TRBV4-3
D gene: TRBD2
J gene: TRBJ2-7
clone size: NA
CDR3 protein: CASSQETASGTYEQYF
CDR3 DNA: TGCGCCAGCAGCCAAGAAACGGCTAGCGGGACCTACGAGCAGTACTTC

V gene: TRBV19
D gene: NA
J gene: TRBJ1-5
clone size: once
CDR3 protein: CASSSGVYSNQPQHF
CDR3 DNA: TGTGCCAGTAGCTCAGGGGTTTATAGCAATCAGCCCCAGCATTTT

V gene: TRBV7-9
D gene: TRBD2
J gene: TRBJ2-1
clone size: NA
CDR3 protein: CASSIFGTSGTRGYNEQFF
CDR3 DNA: TGTGCCAGCAGCATTTTCGGGACTAGCGGGACAAGGGGCTACAATGAGCAGTTCTTC

V gene: TRBV28
D gene: NA
J gene: TRBJ1-3
clone size: NA
CDR3 protein: CASSRTASGNTIYF
CDR3 DNA: TGTGCCAGCAGTAGGACAGCCTCTGGAAACACCATATATTTT

V gene: TRBV2
D gene: NA
J gene: TRBJ1-4
clone size: few
CDR3 protein: CASSLSWEKLFF
CDR3 DNA: TGTGCCAGCAGTCTCAGTTGGGAAAAACTGTTTTTT

V gene: TRBV18
D gene: NA
J gene: TRBJ2-2
clone size: few
CDR3 protein: CASSPRPRIPGQAYTGELFF
CDR3 DNA: TGTGCCAGCTCACCGAGACCCAGAATTCCGGGACAAGCTTACACCGGGGAGCTGTTTTTT

V gene: TRBV9
D gene: NA
J gene: TRBJ2-5
clone size: NA
CDR3 protein: CASSVGQLQETQYF
CDR3 DNA: TGTGCCAGCAGCGTCGGACAGCTCCAAGAGACCCAGTACTTC

V gene: TRBV7-6
D gene: NA
J gene: TRBJ1-1
clone size: few
CDR3 protein: CASSTAGWGTEAFF
CDR3 DNA: TGTGCCAGCAGCACCGCGGGGTGGGGCACTGAAGCTTTCTTT

V gene: TRBV7-2
D gene: NA
J gene: TRBJ2-5
clone size: NA
CDR3 protein: CASSLKSRGWVRETQYF
CDR3 DNA: TGTGCCAGCAGCCTCAAGTCTCGGGGGTGGGTTCGGGAGACCCAGTACTTC

V gene: TRBV9
D gene: NA
J gene: TRBJ1-1
clone size: NA
CDR3 protein: CASSPGPAPDTEAFF
CDR3 DNA: TGTGCCAGCAGCCCCGGGCCAGCCCCAGACACTGAAGCTTTCTTT

V gene: TRBV6-1
D gene: NA
J gene: TRBJ2-3
clone size: NA
CDR3 protein: CATSIGDTQYF
CDR3 DNA: TGTGCCACCTCTATAGGGGATACGCAGTATTTT

V gene: TRBV4-3
D gene: NA
J gene: TRBJ2-7
clone size: NA
CDR3 protein: CASGPRRDSSYEQYF
CDR3 DNA: TGCGCCAGCGGGCCCCGACGGGATAGCTCCTACGAGCAGTACTTC

V gene: TRBV27
D gene: TRBD1
J gene: TRBJ2-1
clone size: NA
CDR3 protein: CASTRGQGAWNEQFF
CDR3 DNA: TGTGCCAGCACCCGAGGACAGGGGGCTTGGAATGAGCAGTTCTTC

V gene: TRBV11-2
D gene: TRBD2
J gene: TRBJ2-5
clone size: NA
CDR3 protein: CASSQGGLETQYF
CDR3 DNA: TGTGCCAGCAGTCAGGGAGGGTTGGAGACCCAGTACTTC

V gene: TRBV18
D gene: NA
J gene: TRBJ2-7
clone size: NA
CDR3 protein: CASSPGASNEQYF
CDR3 DNA: TGTGCCAGCTCACCGGGAGCTTCTAACGAGCAGTACTTC

V gene: TRBV10-1
D gene: TRBD1
J gene: TRBJ2-7
clone size: few
CDR3 protein: CASRTGTGTDEQYF
CDR3 DNA: TGCGCCAGCAGGACCGGGACAGGAACCGACGAGCAGTACTTC

V gene: TRBV15
D gene: NA
J gene: TRBJ1-4
clone size: NA
CDR3 protein: CATSSPPGGTSGKLFF
CDR3 DNA: TGTGCCACCAGCAGCCCCCCGGGCGGGACGTCGGGAAAACTGTTTTTT

V gene: TRBV7-9
D gene: NA
J gene: TRBJ2-1
clone size: NA
CDR3 protein: CASSLGVSEAHNEQFF
CDR3 DNA: TGTGCCAGCAGCTTAGGCGTTTCGGAAGCCCACAATGAGCAGTTCTTC

V gene: TRBV7-2
D gene: NA
J gene: TRBJ2-5
clone size: NA
CDR3 protein: CASSLARERETQYF
CDR3 DNA: TGTGCCAGCAGCTTAGCGCGGGAAAGGGAGACCCAGTACTTC

V gene: TRBV19
D gene: NA
J gene: TRBJ1-2
clone size: NA
CDR3 protein: CASSRGRPSLLGYTF
CDR3 DNA: TGTGCCAGTAGTAGGGGAAGGCCCTCCCTCCTTGGCTACACCTTC

V gene: TRBV5-1
D gene: NA
J gene: TRBJ2-2
clone size: NA
CDR3 protein: CASSFGASNTGELFF
CDR3 DNA: TGCGCCAGCAGCTTCGGGGCTTCGAACACCGGGGAGCTGTTTTTT

V gene: TRBV5-6
D gene: NA
J gene: TRBJ2-1
clone size: NA
CDR3 protein: CASSLNRNEQFF
CDR3 DNA: TGTGCCAGCAGCTTAAACCGGAATGAGCAGTTCTTC

V gene: TRBV25-1
D gene: TRBD2
J gene: TRBJ2-1
clone size: NA
CDR3 protein: CASTGRERNNEQFF
CDR3 DNA: TGTGCCAGCACCGGGCGGGAGAGGAACAATGAGCAGTTCTTC

V gene: TRBV2
D gene: TRBD1
J gene: TRBJ2-7
clone size: once
CDR3 protein: CASSDWDRNYEQYF
CDR3 DNA: TGTGCCAGCAGTGATTGGGACAGAAACTACGAGCAGTACTTC

V gene: TRBV18
D gene: NA
J gene: TRBJ1-3
clone size: NA
CDR3 protein: CASSTGTQGNTIYF
CDR3 DNA: TGTGCCAGCTCAACCGGGACACAAGGAAACACCATATATTTT

V gene: TRBV6-6
D gene: NA
J gene: TRBJ1-4
clone size: NA
CDR3 protein: CASSYREKLFF
CDR3 DNA: TGTGCCAGCAGTTACCGGGAAAAACTGTTTTTT

V gene: TRBV2
D gene: NA
J gene: TRBJ2-7
clone size: NA
CDR3 protein: CASRWSGGYSYEQYF
CDR3 DNA: TGTGCCAGCAGATGGAGCGGAGGGTATTCTTACGAGCAGTACTTC

V gene: TRBV7-2
D gene: NA
J gene: TRBJ2-7
clone size: few
CDR3 protein: CASSSGQYEQYF
CDR3 DNA: TGTGCCAGCAGCTCCGGACAGTACGAGCAGTACTTC

V gene: TRBV15
D gene: NA
J gene: TRBJ2-7
clone size: NA
CDR3 protein: CATSRYSGTYEQYF
CDR3 DNA: TGTGCCACCAGCAGATACAGCGGAACCTACGAGCAGTACTTC

V gene: TRBV28
D gene: NA
J gene: TRBJ2-3
clone size: NA
CDR3 protein: CASSEKGQFPGDTQYF
CDR3 DNA: TGTGCCAGCAGTGAGAAGGGGCAGTTCCCGGGGGATACGCAGTATTTT

V gene: TRBV5-1
D gene: TRBD2
J gene: TRBJ2-1
clone size: once
CDR3 protein: CASSSPGTSGNEQFF
CDR3 DNA: TGCGCCAGCAGCTCCCCCGGGACTAGCGGGAATGAGCAGTTCTTC

V gene: TRBV18
D gene: NA
J gene: TRBJ1-2
clone size: NA
CDR3 protein: CASSPEQDGNYGYTF
CDR3 DNA: TGTGCCAGCTCACCCGAGCAGGACGGTAACTATGGCTACACCTTC

V gene: TRBV27
D gene: NA
J gene: TRBJ2-1
clone size: NA
CDR3 protein: CASRIEGVSSYNEQFF
CDR3 DNA: TGTGCCAGCAGAATAGAGGGGGTCAGCTCCTACAATGAGCAGTTCTTC

V gene: TRBV7-2
D gene: NA
J gene: TRBJ2-1
clone size: few
CDR3 protein: CASSSGGKQFF
CDR3 DNA: TGTGCCAGCAGCTCCGGGGGTAAGCAGTTCTTC

V gene: TRBV7-2
D gene: TRBD2
J gene: TRBJ2-1
clone size: NA
CDR3 protein: CASRAGLVYNEQFF
CDR3 DNA: TGTGCCAGCAGAGCGGGGTTGGTCTACAATGAGCAGTTCTTC

V gene: TRBV5-1
D gene: NA
J gene: TRBJ2-3
clone size: NA
CDR3 protein: CASSLGFGSSDTQYF
CDR3 DNA: TGCGCCAGCAGCTTGGGATTTGGGAGCTCAGATACGCAGTATTTT

V gene: TRBV7-2
D gene: TRBD2
J gene: TRBJ2-1
clone size: once
CDR3 protein: CASSLCLSGRDEQFF
CDR3 DNA: TGTGCCAGCAGCTTATGCCTTAGCGGGAGGGATGAGCAGTTCTTC

V gene: TRBV5-5
D gene: NA
J gene: TRBJ2-7
clone size: NA
CDR3 protein: CASSLGAEQYF
CDR3 DNA: TGTGCCAGCAGCCTGGGGGCGGAGCAGTACTTC

V gene: TRBV18
D gene: NA
J gene: TRBJ2-7
clone size: few
CDR3 protein: CASSPRGSSYEQYF
CDR3 DNA: TGTGCCAGCTCACCACGGGGAAGCTCCTACGAGCAGTACTTC

V gene: TRBV15
D gene: TRBD1
J gene: TRBJ2-7
clone size: NA
CDR3 protein: CATSSPGQGTHEQYF
CDR3 DNA: TGTGCCACCAGCAGTCCAGGACAGGGGACCCACGAGCAGTACTTC

V gene: TRBV28
D gene: NA
J gene: TRBJ2-2
clone size: NA
CDR3 protein: CASSSGDTGELFF
CDR3 DNA: TGTGCCAGCAGTTCAGGGGACACCGGGGAGCTGTTTTTT

V gene: TRBV19
D gene: NA
J gene: TRBJ1-3
clone size: NA
CDR3 protein: CASTRGLGNTIYF
CDR3 DNA: TGTGCCAGCACTCGAGGGCTGGGAAACACCATATATTTT